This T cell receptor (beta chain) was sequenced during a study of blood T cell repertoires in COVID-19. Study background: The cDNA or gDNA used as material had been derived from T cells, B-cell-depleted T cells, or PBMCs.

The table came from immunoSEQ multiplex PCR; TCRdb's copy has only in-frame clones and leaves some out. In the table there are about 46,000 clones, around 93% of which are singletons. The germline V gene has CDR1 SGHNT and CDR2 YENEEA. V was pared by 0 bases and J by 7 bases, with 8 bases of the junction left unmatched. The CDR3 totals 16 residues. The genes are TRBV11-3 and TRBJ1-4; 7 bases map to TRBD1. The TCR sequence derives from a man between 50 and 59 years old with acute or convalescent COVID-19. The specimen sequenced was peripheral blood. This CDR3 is CASSLERGRFCEKLFF. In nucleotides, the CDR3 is TGTGCCAGCAGCTTAGAGAGGGGGCGTTTTTGTGAAAAACTGTTTTTT. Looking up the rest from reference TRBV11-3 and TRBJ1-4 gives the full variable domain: EAGVVQSPRYKIIEKKQPVAFWCNPISGHNTLYWYLQNLGQGPELLIRYENEEAVDDSQLPKDRFSAERLKGVDSTLKIQPAELGDSAVYLCASSLERGRFCEKLFFGSGTQLSVL.